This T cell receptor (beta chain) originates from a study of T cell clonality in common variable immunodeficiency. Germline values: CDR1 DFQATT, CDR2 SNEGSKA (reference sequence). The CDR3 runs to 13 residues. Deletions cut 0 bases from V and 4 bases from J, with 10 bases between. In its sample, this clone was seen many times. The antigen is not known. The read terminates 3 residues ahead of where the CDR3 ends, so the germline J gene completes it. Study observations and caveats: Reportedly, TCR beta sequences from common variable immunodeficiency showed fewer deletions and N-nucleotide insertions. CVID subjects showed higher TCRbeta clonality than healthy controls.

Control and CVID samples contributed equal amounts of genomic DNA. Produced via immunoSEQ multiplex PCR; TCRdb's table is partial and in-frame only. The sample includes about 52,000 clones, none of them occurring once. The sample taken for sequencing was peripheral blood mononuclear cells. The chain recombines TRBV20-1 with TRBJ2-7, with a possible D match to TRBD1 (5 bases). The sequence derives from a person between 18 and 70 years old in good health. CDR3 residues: CSARDRVKYEQYF. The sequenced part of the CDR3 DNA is TGCAGTGCTAGAGACAGGGTGAAGTACGAG.